This T cell receptor beta chain was documented in a study of blood T cell repertoires in COVID-19. At the level of the study: Sources were T cells, B-cell-depleted T cells, or PBMCs; the material itself was cDNA or gDNA.

The CDR3 is 13 residues long. Germline values: CDR1 PRHDT, CDR2 FYEKMQ (reference sequence). V was cut by 5 bases and J by 1 base, with 9 bases left in between. Per the original data handling: Amplification with reference gene primers provided the estimates of nucleated cell counts. Repertoires were generated with immunoSEQ multiplex PCR, while TCRdb's copy carries only in-frame clones and drops some. V and J calls and clone size are those listed in that table; D and trimming were worked out from the DNA. The repertoire consists of more than 95,000 clones, with 88% occurring once and the leading ten covering approximately 8%.

Material for sequencing was peripheral blood. The V call is TRBV13, the J call TRBJ2-7; D is uncertain. The receptor was derived from a man in his fifties with acute or convalescent COVID-19. The CDR3, as DNA: TGTGCCAGCAGCGCACTCCGGTCCTACGAGCAGTACTTC. Protein: CASSALRSYEQYF.